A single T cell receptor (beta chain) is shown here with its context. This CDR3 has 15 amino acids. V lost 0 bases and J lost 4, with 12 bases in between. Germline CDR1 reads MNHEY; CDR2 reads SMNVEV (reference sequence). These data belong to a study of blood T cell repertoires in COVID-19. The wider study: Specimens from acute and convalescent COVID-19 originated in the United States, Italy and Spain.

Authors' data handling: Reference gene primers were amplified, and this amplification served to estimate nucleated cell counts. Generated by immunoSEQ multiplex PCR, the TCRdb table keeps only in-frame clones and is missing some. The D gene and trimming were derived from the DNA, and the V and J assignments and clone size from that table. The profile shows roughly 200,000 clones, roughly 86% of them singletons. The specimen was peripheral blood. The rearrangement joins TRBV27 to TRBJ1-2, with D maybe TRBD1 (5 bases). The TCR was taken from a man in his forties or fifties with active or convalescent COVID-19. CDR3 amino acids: CASSLSLGPPYGYTF. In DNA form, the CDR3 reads TGTGCCAGCAGTTTATCGCTGGGGCCTCCCTATGGCTACACCTTC.